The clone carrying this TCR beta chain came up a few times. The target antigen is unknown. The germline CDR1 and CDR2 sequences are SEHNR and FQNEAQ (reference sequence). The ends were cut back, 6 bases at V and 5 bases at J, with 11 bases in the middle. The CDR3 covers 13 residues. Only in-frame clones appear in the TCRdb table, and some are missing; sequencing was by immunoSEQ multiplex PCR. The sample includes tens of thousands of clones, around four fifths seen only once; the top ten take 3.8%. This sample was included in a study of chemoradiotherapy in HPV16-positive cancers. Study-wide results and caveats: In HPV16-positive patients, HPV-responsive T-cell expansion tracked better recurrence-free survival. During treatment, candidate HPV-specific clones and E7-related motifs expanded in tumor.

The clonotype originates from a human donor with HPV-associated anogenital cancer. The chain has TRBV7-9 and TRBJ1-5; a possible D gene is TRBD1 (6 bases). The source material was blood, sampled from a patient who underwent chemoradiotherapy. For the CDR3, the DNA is TGTGCCAGCAGTTCACAGGGCGATCAGCCCCAGCATTTT. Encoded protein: CASSSQGDQPQHF.